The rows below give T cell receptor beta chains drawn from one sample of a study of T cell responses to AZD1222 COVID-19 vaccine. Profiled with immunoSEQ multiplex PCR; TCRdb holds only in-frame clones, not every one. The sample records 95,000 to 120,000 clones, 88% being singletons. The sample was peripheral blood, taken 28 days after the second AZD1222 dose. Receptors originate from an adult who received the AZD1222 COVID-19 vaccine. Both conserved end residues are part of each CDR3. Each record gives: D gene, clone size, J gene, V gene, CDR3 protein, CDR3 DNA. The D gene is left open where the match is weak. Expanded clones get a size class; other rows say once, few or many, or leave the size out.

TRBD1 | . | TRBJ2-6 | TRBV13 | CASSLGGLGTGDSGANVLTF | TGTGCCAGCAGCTTAGGCGGGTTAGGGACAGGGGATTCTGGGGCCAACGTCCTGACTTTC
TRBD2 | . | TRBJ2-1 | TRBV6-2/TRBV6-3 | CASSYSLAGTLYNEQFF | TGTGCCAGCAGTTACTCGCTAGCGGGGACCTTGTACAATGAGCAGTTCTTC
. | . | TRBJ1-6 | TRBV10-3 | CAISESVRPLHF | TGTGCCATCAGTGAATCCGTACGGCCCCTCCACTTT
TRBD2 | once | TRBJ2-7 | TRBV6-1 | CASSGRRGGSSYEQYF | TGTGCCAGCAGTGGCCGCCGGGGGGGCAGCTCCTACGAGCAGTACTTC
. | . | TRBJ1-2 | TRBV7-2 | CASSLVAASGYGYTF | TGTGCCAGCAGCTTAGTAGCAGCCTCTGGCTATGGCTACACCTTC
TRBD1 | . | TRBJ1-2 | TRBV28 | CASSPGQGANYGYTF | TGTGCCAGCAGTCCAGGACAGGGGGCTAACTATGGCTACACCTTC
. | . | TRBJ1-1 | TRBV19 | CASSIDSGGNAEAFF | TGTGCCAGTAGTATAGATTCGGGGGGGAACGCTGAAGCTTTCTTT
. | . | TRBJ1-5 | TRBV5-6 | CASSLKDQPQHF | TGTGCCAGCAGCTTGAAGGATCAGCCCCAGCATTTT
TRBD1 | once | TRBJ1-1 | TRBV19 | CASSGQGFEAFF | TGTGCCAGTAGCGGACAGGGGTTTGAAGCTTTCTTT
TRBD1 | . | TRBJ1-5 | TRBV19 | CASKEGQGSNQPQHF | TGTGCCAGTAAGGAAGGACAGGGAAGCAATCAGCCCCAGCATTTT